A single sample gave rise to the 2 T cell receptor beta chains below, sequenced in a study of blood T cell repertoires in COVID-19. TCRdb's table, derived via immunoSEQ multiplex PCR, lists solely in-frame clones and lacks some. The sample lists a few hundred thousand clones, about 91% occurring once. Sequences were obtained from peripheral blood. All receptors come from a woman aged 40 to 50 who had recovered from COVID-19.

The CDR3, as DNA: TGTGCCAGCAGTTTACCCTCTGGACAGAATAATTCACCCCTCCACTTT. It codes for CASSLPSGQNNSPLHF. The J gene is TRBJ1-6, the V gene TRBV28; a weak D match, TRBD1 (6 bases). With 2 bases removed from V and 5 bases from J, the gap between germline ends came to 13 bases. The CDR3 sequence is 16 residues long. Germline-derived CDR1 and CDR2 are MDHEN and SYDVKM.

This chain links TRBV11-2 with TRBJ1-3, with D maybe TRBD1 (6 bases). There are 16 residues in the CDR3. The V and J ends lost 7 bases and 4 bases respectively, with 20 bases between them. Germline V gene data show CDR1 as SGHAT and CDR2 as FQNNGV. The CDR3 region is CASTTQRGGAGNTIYF. The CDR3 DNA is TGTGCCAGCACCACCCAAAGAGGGGGAGCGGGAAACACCATATATTTT.